The source of this T cell receptor (beta chain) is a study of blood T cell repertoires in COVID-19 (dated by TCRdb to about 2020). Turning to the overall study: Samples from collaborators originated in the United States, Italy and Spain and spanned both the acute and convalescent phases of COVID-19. The prospective study material was composed of cDNA or gDNA derived from T cells, B-cell-depleted T cells, or PBMCs. Samples came from the ongoing ImmuneRACE study (first 160 participants) plus 1,254 subjects from 6 global collaborators. The sample metadata nearly always contained a de-identified subject ID, COVID-19 status, age in years and sex. Subjects who had been exposed to COVID-19, were actively infected with it, or had recovered from it provided the deeply sampled blood TCRbeta repertoires that made up the dataset. HLA class I and class II types, where available, came from metadata supplied by the sample provider rather than from assay-based typing. The repertoires were released in a freely available public database intended as a resource for research on the immune response to SARS-CoV-2.

The immunoSEQ Assay, a bias-controlled multiplex PCR, was used to amplify TCRbeta CDR3 regions from genomic DNA. The study's own analysis went as follows. Nucleated cell counts per sample were estimated from amplification of reference gene primers within the assay. To quantify the absolute abundance of each unique TCRbeta CDR3 rearrangement, sequence reads were collapsed and filtered. For each sample, productive Simpson clonality was calculated as the square root of Simpson's diversity index over productive rearrangements. Held by TCRdb, this immuneACCESS table contains in-frame sequences only and omits some clones. Under half of the omission traces to an unresolved V gene where checked; the cause of the rest is unknown. The D gene and trimming were derived from the DNA, and the V and J assignments and clone size from that table. The sample table lists about 310,000 clones, around 92% of them with a count of one. The ten largest clones take up roughly a tenth of the sample.

What the research found in general, with its limitations: The quantity of clinical and demographic metadata differed by source and by participant and was supplied without curation.

In the prospective study, participants were roughly 18 to 90 years old, resided in about two dozen geographic areas of the United States, and were enrolled through a virtual design. In the prospective study, participants were assigned to cohorts based on the clinical history participants reported in a screening survey and a study questionnaire. For ImmuneRACE Cohort 3, a participant was defined as recovered based on two consecutive negative NP/OP PCR tests, clearance by a healthcare professional, or resolution of symptoms. Mobile phlebotomists in the prospective study collected whole blood, serum and a nasopharyngeal or oropharyngeal swab from every participant. Prospective study participants could optionally give additional blood draws and questionnaires over an approximately 2-month period. Before DNA extraction, blood samples from the prospective study were shipped at room temperature or frozen.

This clone was seen just once. Its antigen remains undetermined. The input lacks base qualities; no much larger clone sits a single base away. The clonotype originates from a woman in her twenties or thirties who had recovered from COVID-19. Sequencing input: PBMCs or T cells enriched from blood (not recorded which).

The nucleotide sequence is given as TGTGCCAGCAGAGGTGACAGGGGCAATGGCTACACCTTC. It codes for CASRGDRGNGYTF. The receptor chain draws on TRBV2 and TRBJ1-2, with 8 bases in between that match TRBD1. From the germline V gene, CDR1 is SNHLY and CDR2 is FYNNEI. Taken from cysteine to phenylalanine, the CDR3 has 13 residues. Left in the record is the CDR3 DNA by itself, 39 bases read in frame from the first base. Germline trimming: 6 bases from V, 6 bases from J; junction bases outside gene matches: 6. Joined to the reference TRBV2 and TRBJ1-2 proteins, this CDR3 gives the full variable domain: EPEVTQTPSHQVTQMGQEVILRCVPISNHLYFYWYRQILGQKVEFLVSFYNNEISEKSEIFDDQFSVERPDGSNFTLKIRSTKLEDSAMYFCASRGDRGNGYTFGSGTRLTVV.